The 15 T cell receptor beta chains below come from one sample, sequenced in a study of Graves' ophthalmopathy and Graves' hyperthyroidism. As the template, RNA transcripts were used to amplify TCR beta CDR3 regions. First-round RT-PCR used HTBI primers; second-round multiplex PCR followed. TCRdb re-analysed the multiplex PCR reads in MiXCR, keeping a single row per CDR3 protein. The data hold some 1.1 million distinct CDR3 sequences, with about 36% observed a single time. Sequencing was done on a sample of peripheral blood or thyroid tissue (not recorded which). The receptor set was obtained from an adult man with Graves' hyperthyroidism.

As regards this clonotype: A junction end diverges from the germline sequence, so it may reflect a read error. The chain couples TRBV7-7 to TRBJ2-5; a possible D gene is TRBD1 (7 bases). This CDR3 has 13 residues. From germline, CDR1 is SSHAT and CDR2 FNYEAQ (reference sequence). The CDR3 is CASCLGQGGTQYF. CDR3 in DNA: TGTGCCAGCTGCTTAGGGCAGGGGGGGACCCAGTACTTC. Variable domain in full (rest from reference TRBV7-7 and TRBJ2-5): GAGVSQSPRYKVTKRGQDVTLRCDPISSHATLYWYQQALGQGPEFLTYFNYEAQPDKSGLPSDRFSAERPEGSISTLTIQRTEQRDSAMYRCASCLGQGGTQYFGPGTRLLVL.

This clonotype was picked up many times. The chain employs TRBV10-2 and TRBJ2-7; 13 bases align to TRBD2. The germline CDR1 and CDR2 sequences are WSHSY and SAAADI. With 6 bases clipped from V and 0 bases from J, the junction kept 2 bases outside the gene matches. The CDR3 covers 15 residues. The CDR3 DNA is TGCGCCAGCAGGGGACTAGCGGGACACTCCTACGAGCAGTACTTC. This gives the protein CASRGLAGHSYEQYF.

This clonotype was seen only a few times. The V gene is TRBV7-8, the J gene TRBJ2-7, with a weak D call TRBD2 (5 bases). V was shortened by 5 bases and J by 2 bases, with 13 bases between the two germline ends. This CDR3 comprises 14 residues. Germline assignment: CDR1 SGHVS and CDR2 FQNEAQ. This CDR3 reads CASSRARRPYEQYF. The CDR3 bases are TGTGCCAGCAGCCGGGCTCGGAGGCCCTACGAGCAGTACTTC.

The chain carries TRBV5-1 and TRBJ1-2; D possibly corresponds to TRBD1 (6 bases). The CDR3 has 13 residues. CDR1 is SGHRS and CDR2 is YFSETQ in the germline V gene. Between the trimmed V and J ends, which lost 4 bases and 5 bases, there was a span of 12 bases. This chain's CDR3 is CASSAITGYGYTF. In DNA, the CDR3 is TGCGCCAGCAGCGCTATTACAGGGTATGGCTACACCTTC.

This clonotype has ten or more counts. The rearrangement joins TRBV5-1 to TRBJ1-2; D call uncertain. V lost 3 bases and J 0 bases, leaving 12 bases between the germline ends. The CDR3 spans 15 residues. CDR1 SGHRS and CDR2 YFSETQ come from the germline V gene. CDR3 DNA sequence: TGCGCCAGCAGCTCGCAGAGCACTACTAACTATGGCTACACCTTC. Residues: CASSSQSTTNYGYTF.

This clonotype was seen a few times. V usage is TRBV12-3 or TRBV12-4 and J usage is TRBJ2-5; D unresolved. V dropped 6 bases and J dropped 5 bases, with 7 bases sitting between them. The CDR3 length is 11 residues. The CDR3 DNA is TGTGCCAGCAGAGATATGGAGACCCAGTACTTC. The encoded protein is CASRDMETQYF.

This clonotype showed up just a few times. The rearrangement uses TRBV20-1 and TRBJ2-7; TRBD2 aligns across 8 bases. The CDR3 extends over 14 amino acids. The J segment lost 0 bases and the V segment lost 6 bases, leaving 7 bases of the junction unmatched. CDR1 is DFQATT and CDR2 is SNEGSKA in the germline V gene (reference sequence). CDR3 bases: TGCAGTGCGAAAACGGGACTAGACTCCTACGAGCAGTACTTC. It codes for CSAKTGLDSYEQYF.

The table lists this clonotype with a few counts. This rearrangement joins TRBV5-1 to TRBJ2-5; 11 bases match TRBD2. The germline V gene encodes CDR1 SGHRS and CDR2 YFSETQ. CDR3 length: 15 amino acids. With 4 bases clipped from V and 4 bases from J, the junction kept 6 bases outside the gene matches. The CDR3 loop reads CASSPIAGGPETQYF. For the CDR3, the DNA is TGCGCCAGCAGCCCGATAGCGGGAGGGCCAGAGACCCAGTACTTC. Drawing the rest from reference TRBV5-1 and TRBJ2-5, the complete variable domain is KAGVTQTPRYLIKTRGQQVTLSCSPISGHRSVSWYQQTPGQGLQFLFEYFSETQRNKGNFPGRFSGRQFSNSRSEMNVSTLELGDSALYLCASSPIAGGPETQYFGPGTRLLVL.

This clonotype was seen a few times. The chain combines TRBV20-1 with TRBJ1-5; D unclear. Trimming removed 5 bases at V and 0 bases at J, with 14 bases between. The germline V gene has CDR1 DFQATT and CDR2 SNEGSKA (reference sequence). The CDR3 totals 15 residues. CDR3 DNA sequence: TGCAGTGCTCCCCCTTCGGGGTATAGCAATCAGCCCCAGCATTTT. This gives the protein CSAPPSGYSNQPQHF.

Comments on this clonotype: Given the absence of the conserved phenylalanine or tryptophan at the CDR3 end, a read error is likely. The DNA is omitted, as the CDR3 cannot be located on it reliably, and the CDR3 follows TCRdb's listing. The chain is built from TRBV11-2 and TRBJ1-3. Termini included, the CDR3 measures 12 amino acids. Germline assignment: CDR1 SGHAT and CDR2 FQNNGV. The CDR3 is CANPASGPQRNT.

Remarks on this clonotype: It is likely a read error, because the conserved phenylalanine at the end of the CDR3 is missing. The DNA is omitted, as the CDR3 cannot be located on it reliably, and the CDR3 follows TCRdb's listing. The chain employs TRBV7-9 and TRBJ2-7. The CDR3 region is 9 residues in length, termini included. Germline V gene data show CDR1 as SEHNR and CDR2 as FQNEAQ (reference sequence). The CDR3 loop is CASSLQQHY.

The table lists this clonotype with a few counts. A much larger clone sits a single nucleotide away, making a read error possible. The V gene is TRBV15, the J gene TRBJ2-7; D is unclear. Per germline, CDR1 LNHNV and CDR2 YYDKDF (reference sequence). This CDR3 has 14 amino acids. Trimming left V 0 bases short and J 2 bases short, with 8 bases between. The CDR3 nucleotides read TGTGCCACCAGCAGAGATCCCCAAGCCTACGAGCAGTACTTC. Translating it yields CATSRDPQAYEQYF.

This clonotype was seen many times. V is TRBV20-1 and J is TRBJ2-7, with D possibly matching TRBD1 (6 bases). With 5 bases removed from V and 0 bases from J, the gap between germline ends came to 11 bases. CDR3 length: 13 amino acids. Germline V gene data show CDR1 as DFQATT and CDR2 as SNEGSKA (reference sequence). The CDR3 bases are TGCAGTGCTGGACAGTGGAGCTCCTACGAGCAGTACTTC. The encoded protein is CSAGQWSSYEQYF.

In this sample, this clonotype turned up a few times. The chain joins TRBV10-3 to TRBJ1-5; the D is unclear. Germline V gene data show CDR1 as ENHRY and CDR2 as SYGVKD. The CDR3 covers 12 residues. The V end was cut by 10 bases, the J end by 12 bases, with 19 bases between. This chain's CDR3 is CASQAARSGQHF. Written as DNA, the CDR3 is TGTGCCAGCCAAGCCGCTAGATCGGGCCAGCATTTT.

Many counts were recorded for this clonotype. The chain has TRBV19 and TRBJ1-1; D call uncertain. Trimming shortened V by 7 bases and J by 5 bases, and 14 bases separated the two germline ends. The CDR3 totals 13 residues. Germline V CDR1 and CDR2: LNHDA, SQIVND (reference sequence). CDR3 in amino acids: CASTNNGNTEAFF. Written as DNA, the CDR3 is TGTGCCAGTACGAATAACGGGAATACTGAAGCTTTCTTT.